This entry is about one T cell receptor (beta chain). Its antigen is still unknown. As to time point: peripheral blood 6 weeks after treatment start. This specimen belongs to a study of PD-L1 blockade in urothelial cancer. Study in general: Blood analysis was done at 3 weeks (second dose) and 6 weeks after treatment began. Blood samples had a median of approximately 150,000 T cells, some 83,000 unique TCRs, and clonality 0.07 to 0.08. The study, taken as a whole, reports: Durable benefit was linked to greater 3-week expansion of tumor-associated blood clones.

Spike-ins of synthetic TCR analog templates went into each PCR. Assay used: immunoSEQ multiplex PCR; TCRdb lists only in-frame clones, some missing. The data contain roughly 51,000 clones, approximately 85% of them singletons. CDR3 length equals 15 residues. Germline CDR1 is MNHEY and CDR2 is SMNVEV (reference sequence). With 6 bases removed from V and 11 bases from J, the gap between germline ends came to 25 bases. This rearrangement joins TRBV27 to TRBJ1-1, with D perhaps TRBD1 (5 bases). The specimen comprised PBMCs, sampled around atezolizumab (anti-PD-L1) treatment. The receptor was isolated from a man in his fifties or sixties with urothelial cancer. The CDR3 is CASSARGGNSRSAFF. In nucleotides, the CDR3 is TGTGCCAGCAGCGCAAGGGGAGGGAATTCTCGCTCGGCTTTCTTT.